The 15 T cell receptor beta chains below come from one sample, sequenced in a study of molecular identifiers for immune sequencing clone quantification (dated by TCRdb to the late 2010s). Library prep was done by PCR. The sample was run on a NextSeq 500. TCRdb reprocessing: public reads trimmed at Q25 with fastp, clones called with MiXCR, in-frame beta chains kept. Every distinct CDR3 protein forms one entry, paired with its most common genes and DNA. The sample table holds roughly 100,000 distinct CDR3 sequences, of which about 35% were seen once. About 9.7% of the sample is in the top ten clones. The sequenced material came from naive CD8+ T cells from blood, with Jurkat cell RNA spiked in. Sample cell subset or site, as interpreted from the label and publication: FACS-sorted CD8+CD4-CCR7+CD45RA+ naive T cells. Receptors originate from a human donor in good health. Some libraries in this study had Jurkat cell RNA spiked in.

Remarks on this clonotype: Germline is not matched at one junction end, which may reflect a read error. The rearrangement uses TRBV28 and TRBJ1-5; D is unclear. The CDR3 is made up of 16 amino acids. Germline CDR1 reads MDHEN; CDR2 reads SYDVKM. CDR3 amino acids: CTSSLMGGSLYQPQHF. The CDR3 DNA sequence: TGTACCAGCAGTTTAATGGGCGGGAGCTTATATCAGCCCCAGCATTTT.

Regarding this clonotype: A much bigger clone sits one base away, suggesting this may be a read error. The chain recombines TRBV5-6 with TRBJ2-7, with D maybe TRBD1 (6 bases). CDR3 length: 15 residues. The germline gives CDR1 SGHDT, CDR2 YYEEEE. The CDR3 spells CASSPSGRGSYEQHF. CDR3 bases: TGTGCCAGCAGCCCGAGCGGCAGGGGCTCCTACGAGCAGCACTTC. Supplemented by reference TRBV5-6 and TRBJ2-7, the full variable domain reads DAGVTQSPTHLIKTRGQQVTLRCSPKSGHDTVSWYQQALGQGPQFIFQYYEEEERQRGNFPDRFSGHQFPNYSSELNVNALLLGDSALYLCASSPSGRGSYEQHFGPGTRLTVT.

This clonotype has a handful of counts. The chain carries TRBV7-6 and TRBJ2-5; D is uncertain. The germline V gene has CDR1 SGHVS and CDR2 FNYEAQ. The CDR3 has 14 residues. The ends were cut back, 2 bases at V and 9 bases at J, with 16 bases in the middle. CDR3 region: CASSLMASSESQYF. The CDR3 region has the DNA TGTGCCAGCAGCTTAATGGCTTCGTCCGAGTCCCAGTACTTC.

A remark on this clonotype: Without the conserved terminal phenylalanine or tryptophan, this CDR3 likely stems from a read error. The V call is TRBV11-2, the J call TRBJ2-1; 7 nucleotides match TRBD2. Losses at the gene ends were 8 bases for V and 4 bases for J; bases not matched to a gene: 5. CDR1 is SGHAT and CDR2 is FQNNGV in the germline V gene. This CDR3 is 13 amino acids long. The CDR3, as DNA: TGTGCCAGCTCCGGGACTATGTACAATGAGCAGTTCCTC. It translates to CASSGTMYNEQFL.

A few counts support this clonotype. The final CDR3 position lacks the conserved phenylalanine or tryptophan, pointing to a likely read error. Because the CDR3's place on the DNA is in doubt, the DNA is left out and the CDR3 is given as listed by TCRdb. The chain combines TRBV15 with TRBJ2-1; the table's D call, TRBD2, has no DNA check behind it. Germline assignment: CDR1 LNHNV and CDR2 YYDKDF (reference sequence). The CDR3 totals 13 residues, both ends included. CDR3 amino acids: CATSGDYRDYPLV.

Concerning this clonotype itself: A much larger clonotype is one base distant, so this may be a read error. V gene TRBV7-6 combines with J gene TRBJ2-5; D gene uncertain. This CDR3 contains 15 residues. CDR1 is SGHVS and CDR2 is FNYEAQ in the germline V gene. CDR3 loop: CASRHTRTNQGTQYF. The CDR3 DNA reads TGTGCCAGCAGACACACCCGGACGAACCAAGGGACCCAGTACTTC.

The genes are TRBV7-9 and TRBJ2-7; 7 bases map to TRBD2. The J segment lost 6 bases and the V segment lost 5 bases, leaving 7 bases of the junction unmatched. CDR3 size: 13 residues. Germline V gene lookup returns CDR1 SEHNR and CDR2 FQNEAQ (reference sequence). The CDR3 nucleotides read TGTGCCAGCAGCGGGGGGGACGTCTGCGAGCAGTACTTC. It encodes CASSGGDVCEQYF.

The chain carries TRBV5-1 and TRBJ2-3; D is possibly TRBD2 (5 bases). The length of the CDR3 is 17 residues. Trimming took 0 bases from V and 5 from J, leaving 19 bases between them. Germline CDR1 reads SGHRS; CDR2 reads YFSETQ. As DNA, the CDR3 is TGCGCCAGCAGCTTGGCCGGAGGTGCGGTTAGAATAGATACGCAGTATTTT. It encodes CASSLAGGAVRIDTQYF.

In DNA form, the CDR3 reads TGTGCCAGCAGAGTCTACGAGCAGTACTTC. It yields the protein CASRVYEQYF. The V and J genes are TRBV14 and TRBJ2-7; D gene uncertain. V was trimmed by 6 bases and J by 3 bases, leaving 3 bases between them. Per the germline V gene, CDR1 is SGHDN and CDR2 is FVKESK. CDR3 length: 10 amino acids.

For this clonotype: An end of the junction does not agree with germline; a read error may underlie this. This chain joins TRBV19 and TRBJ1-5, with D possibly matching TRBD1 (6 bases). The CDR3 loop spans 15 amino acids. Germline V CDR1 and CDR2: LNHDA, SQIVND (reference sequence). CDR3 sequence reads: CASRTGTRSTQPQLF. Written as DNA, the CDR3 is TGTGCCAGTAGAACCGGGACAAGGAGCACTCAGCCCCAGCTTTTT.

On this clonotype: This may be a read error, as it is one base from a much larger clone. The rearrangement uses TRBV7-2 and TRBJ2-5, with D unresolved. Germline V lookup: CDR1 SGHTA, CDR2 FQGNSA. The ends were cut back, 2 bases at V and 2 bases at J, with 9 bases in the middle. This CDR3 is 14 amino acids long. For the CDR3, the DNA is TGTGCCAGCAGCTTACCCCAGATTCAAGAGACCCAGTACTTC. Its protein product is CASSLPQIQETQYF.

The chain employs TRBV2 and TRBJ2-7; 8 nucleotides align to TRBD2. The CDR3 consists of 13 residues. The germline CDR1 and CDR2 sequences are SNHLY and FYNNEI. V trimming: 4 bases; J trimming: 6 bases; junction bases outside the gene matches: 5. CDR3 in DNA: TGTGCCAGCAGTGTGCGGGAGGCCTCCGAGCAGTACTTC. Translating gives CASSVREASEQYF.

V gene TRBV20-1 combines with J gene TRBJ2-5; 8 bases map to TRBD2. Germline CDR1 DFQATT, CDR2 SNEGSKA (reference sequence). The CDR3 loop spans 15 amino acids. The ends lost 4 bases at V and 5 bases at J; junction bases unmatched: 12. The CDR3 protein is CSAKGASGSGETQYF. CDR3 DNA sequence: TGCAGTGCTAAAGGGGCCAGCGGGAGCGGGGAGACCCAGTACTTC.

The V call is TRBV28, the J call TRBJ1-6; 8 nucleotides align to TRBD1. The length of the CDR3 is 15 residues. J gave up 8 bases and V 2 bases, and 5 bases lay outside the gene matches. Per the germline V gene, CDR1 is MDHEN and CDR2 is SYDVKM. Here the CDR3 reads CASSLPGGGDSPLHF. CDR3 nucleotides: TGTGCCAGCAGTTTACCAGGGGGCGGCGATTCACCCCTCCACTTT. Using reference TRBV28 and TRBJ1-6 for the parts outside the CDR3, the full variable domain is DVKVTQSSRYLVKRTGEKVFLECVQDMDHENMFWYRQDPGLGLRLIYFSYDVKMKEKGDIPEGYSVSREKKERFSLILESASTNQTSMYLCASSLPGGGDSPLHFGNGTRLTVT.

In this sample, this clonotype turned up many times. CDR3 in amino acids: CASSQKIYQETQYF. For the CDR3, the DNA is TGTGCCAGCAGTCAGAAGATATACCAAGAGACCCAGTACTTC. The chain joins TRBV6-5 to TRBJ2-5; D gene ambiguous. V was shortened by 5 bases and J by 0 bases, with 10 bases between the two germline ends. Germline CDR1 reads MNHEY; CDR2 reads SVGAGI. CDR3 length: 14 amino acids.